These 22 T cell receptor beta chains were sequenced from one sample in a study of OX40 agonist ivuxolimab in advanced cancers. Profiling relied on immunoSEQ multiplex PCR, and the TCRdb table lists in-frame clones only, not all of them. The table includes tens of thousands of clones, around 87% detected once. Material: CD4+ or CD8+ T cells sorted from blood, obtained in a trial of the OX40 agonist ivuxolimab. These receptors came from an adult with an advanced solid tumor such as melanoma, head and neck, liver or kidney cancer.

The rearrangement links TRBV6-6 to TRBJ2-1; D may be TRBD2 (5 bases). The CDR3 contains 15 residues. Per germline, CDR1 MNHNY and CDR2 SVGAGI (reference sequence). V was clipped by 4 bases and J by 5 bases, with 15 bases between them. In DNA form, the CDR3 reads TGTGCCAGCAGTTCGACTCGCGAGGAGGACAATGAGCAGTTCTTC. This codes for CASSSTREEDNEQFF.

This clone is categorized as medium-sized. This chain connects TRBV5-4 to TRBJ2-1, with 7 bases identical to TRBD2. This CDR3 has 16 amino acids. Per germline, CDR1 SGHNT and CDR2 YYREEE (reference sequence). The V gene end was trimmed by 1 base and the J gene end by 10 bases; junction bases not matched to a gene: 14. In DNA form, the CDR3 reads TGTGCCAGCAGCTTGAACCGGGAGGTCTCGGGCGGCGAGCAGTTCTTC. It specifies CASSLNREVSGGEQFF.

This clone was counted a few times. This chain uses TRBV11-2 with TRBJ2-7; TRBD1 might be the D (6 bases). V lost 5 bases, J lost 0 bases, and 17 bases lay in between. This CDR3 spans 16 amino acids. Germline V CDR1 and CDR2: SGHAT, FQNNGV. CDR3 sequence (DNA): TGTGCCAGCAGCCCAGGCCACACAGGGCCCTCCTACGAGCAGTACTTC. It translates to CASSPGHTGPSYEQYF.

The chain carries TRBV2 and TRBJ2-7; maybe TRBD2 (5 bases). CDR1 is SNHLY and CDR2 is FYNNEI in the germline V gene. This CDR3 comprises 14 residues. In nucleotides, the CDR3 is TGTGCTAGCGTCCAGTCAAGGAGCTCCTACGAGCAGTACTTC. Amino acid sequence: CASVQSRSSYEQYF. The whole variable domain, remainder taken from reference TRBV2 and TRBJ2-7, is EPEVTQTPSHQVTQMGQEVILRCVPISNHLYFYWYRQILGQKVEFLVSFYNNEISEKSEIFDDQFSVERPDGSNFTLKIRSTKLEDSAMYFCASVQSRSSYEQYFGPGTRLTVT.

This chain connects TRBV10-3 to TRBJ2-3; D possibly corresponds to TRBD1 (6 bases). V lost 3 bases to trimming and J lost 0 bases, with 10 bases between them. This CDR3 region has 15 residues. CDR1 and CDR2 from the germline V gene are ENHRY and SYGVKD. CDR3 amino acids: CAISDPGASTDTQYF. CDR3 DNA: TGTGCCATCAGTGACCCAGGGGCCAGCACAGATACGCAGTATTTT.

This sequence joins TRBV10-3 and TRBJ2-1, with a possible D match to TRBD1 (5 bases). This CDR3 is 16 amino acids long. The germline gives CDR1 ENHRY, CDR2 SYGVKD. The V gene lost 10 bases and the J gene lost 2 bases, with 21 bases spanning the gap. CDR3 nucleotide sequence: TGTGCCACCGCCCTTACCACAGGCATAACCTACAATGAGCAGTTCTTC. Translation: CATALTTGITYNEQFF.

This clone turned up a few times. This CDR3 is CASSRAEYDNEQFF. CDR3 coding DNA: TGTGCCAGCAGCCGGGCCGAGTATGACAATGAGCAGTTCTTC. The chain links TRBV7-8 to TRBJ2-1; D not certain. This CDR3 region has 14 residues. The V end was cut by 5 bases, the J end by 5 bases, with 13 bases between. The V gene's germline CDR1 is SGHVS and CDR2 FQNEAQ.

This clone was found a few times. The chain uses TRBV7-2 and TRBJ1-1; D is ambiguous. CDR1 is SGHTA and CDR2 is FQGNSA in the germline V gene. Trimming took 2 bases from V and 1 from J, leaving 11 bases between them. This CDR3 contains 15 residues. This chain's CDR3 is CASSLSYSQNTEAFF. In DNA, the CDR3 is TGTGCCAGCAGCTTAAGTTACTCACAGAACACTGAAGCTTTCTTT. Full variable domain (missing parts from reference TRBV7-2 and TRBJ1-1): GAGVSQSPSNKVTEKGKDVELRCDPISGHTALYWYRQSLGQGLEFLIYFQGNSAPDKSGLPSDRFSAERTGGSVSTLTIQRTQQEDSAVYLCASSLSYSQNTEAFFGQGTRLTVV.

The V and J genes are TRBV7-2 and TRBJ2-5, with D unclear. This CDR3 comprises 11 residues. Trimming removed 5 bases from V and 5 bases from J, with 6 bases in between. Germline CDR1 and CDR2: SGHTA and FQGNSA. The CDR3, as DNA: TGTGCCAGCAGCAGGGCCGAGACCCAGTACTTC. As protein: CASSRAETQYF. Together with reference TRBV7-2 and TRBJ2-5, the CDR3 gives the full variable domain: GAGVSQSPSNKVTEKGKDVELRCDPISGHTALYWYRQSLGQGLEFLIYFQGNSAPDKSGLPSDRFSAERTGGSVSTLTIQRTQQEDSAVYLCASSRAETQYFGPGTRLLVL.

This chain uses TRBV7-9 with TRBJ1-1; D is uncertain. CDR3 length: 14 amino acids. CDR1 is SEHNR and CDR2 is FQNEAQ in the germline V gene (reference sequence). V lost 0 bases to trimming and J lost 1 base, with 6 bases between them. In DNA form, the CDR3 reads TGTGCCAGCAGCTTAGCCTCCGAGAACACTGAAGCTTTCTTT. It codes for CASSLASENTEAFF.

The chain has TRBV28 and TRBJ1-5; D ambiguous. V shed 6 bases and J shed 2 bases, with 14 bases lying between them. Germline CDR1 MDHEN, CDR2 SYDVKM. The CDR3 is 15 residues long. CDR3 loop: CASRTPVPGNQPQHF. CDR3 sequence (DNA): TGTGCCAGCAGGACACCGGTTCCGGGCAATCAGCCCCAGCATTTT.

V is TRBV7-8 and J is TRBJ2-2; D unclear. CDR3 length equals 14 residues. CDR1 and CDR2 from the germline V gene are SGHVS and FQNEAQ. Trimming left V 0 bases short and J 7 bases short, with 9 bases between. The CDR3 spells CASSLASDYGELFF. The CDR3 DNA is TGTGCCAGCAGCTTAGCGTCCGATTACGGGGAGCTGTTTTTT.

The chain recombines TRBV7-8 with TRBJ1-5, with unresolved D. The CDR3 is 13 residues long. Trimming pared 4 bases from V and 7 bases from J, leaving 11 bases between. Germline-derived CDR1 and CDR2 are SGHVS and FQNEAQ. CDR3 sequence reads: CASSWNGEQPQHF. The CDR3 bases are TGTGCCAGCAGCTGGAACGGGGAACAGCCCCAGCATTTT.

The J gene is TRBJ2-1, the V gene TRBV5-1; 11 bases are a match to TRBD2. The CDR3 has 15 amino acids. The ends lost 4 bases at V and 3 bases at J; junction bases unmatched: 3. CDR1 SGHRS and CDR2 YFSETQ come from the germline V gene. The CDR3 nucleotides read TGCGCCAGCAGCCGGGGACTAGCGGACTACAATGAGCAGTTCTTC. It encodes CASSRGLADYNEQFF.

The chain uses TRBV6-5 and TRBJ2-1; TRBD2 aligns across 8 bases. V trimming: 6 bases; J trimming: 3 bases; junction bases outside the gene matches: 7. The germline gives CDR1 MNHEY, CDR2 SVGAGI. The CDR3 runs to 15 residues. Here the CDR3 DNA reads TGTGCCAGCAGCCGTGGACTAGCTAACTACAATGAGCAGTTCTTC. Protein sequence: CASSRGLANYNEQFF.

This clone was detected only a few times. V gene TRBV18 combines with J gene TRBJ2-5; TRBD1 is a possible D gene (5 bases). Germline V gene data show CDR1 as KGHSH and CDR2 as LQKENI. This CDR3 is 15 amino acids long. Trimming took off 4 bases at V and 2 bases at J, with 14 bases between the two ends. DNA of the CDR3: TGTGCCAGCTCACAAGCTATAAGGGGACAAGAGACCCAGTACTTC. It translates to CASSQAIRGQETQYF.

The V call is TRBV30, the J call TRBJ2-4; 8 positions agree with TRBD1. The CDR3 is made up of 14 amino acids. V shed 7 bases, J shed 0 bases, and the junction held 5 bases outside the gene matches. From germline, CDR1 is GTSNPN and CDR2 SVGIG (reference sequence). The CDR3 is CALDRGIAKNIQYF. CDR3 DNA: TGTGCCTTAGACAGGGGTATAGCCAAAAACATTCAGTACTTC. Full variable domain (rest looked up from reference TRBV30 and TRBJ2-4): SQTIHQWPATLVQPVGSPLSLECTVEGTSNPNLYWYRQAAGRGLQLLFYSVGIGQISSEVPQNLSASRPQDRQFILSSKKLLLSDSGFYLCALDRGIAKNIQYFGAGTRLSVL.

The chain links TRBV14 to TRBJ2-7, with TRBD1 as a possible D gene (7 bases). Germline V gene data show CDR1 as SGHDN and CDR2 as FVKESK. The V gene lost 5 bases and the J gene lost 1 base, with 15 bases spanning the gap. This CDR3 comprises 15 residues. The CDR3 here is CASSKRQGGSYEQYF. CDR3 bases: TGTGCCAGCAGCAAACGACAGGGAGGATCCTACGAGCAGTACTTC.

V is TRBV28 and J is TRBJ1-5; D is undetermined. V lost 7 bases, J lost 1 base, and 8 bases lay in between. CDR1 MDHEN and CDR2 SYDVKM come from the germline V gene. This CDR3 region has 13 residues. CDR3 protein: CASTFGSNQPQHF. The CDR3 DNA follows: TGTGCCAGCACCTTCGGAAGCAATCAGCCCCAGCATTTT.

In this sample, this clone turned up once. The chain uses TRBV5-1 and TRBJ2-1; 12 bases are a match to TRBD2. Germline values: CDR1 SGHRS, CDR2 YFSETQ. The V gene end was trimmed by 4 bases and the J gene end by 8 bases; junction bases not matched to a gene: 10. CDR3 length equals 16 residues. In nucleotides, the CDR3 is TGCGCCAGCAGCCCCCTAGCGGGAGGGACTGGATATGAGCAGTTCTTC. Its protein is CASSPLAGGTGYEQFF.

For the CDR3, the DNA is TGTGCCAGCAGTTACCGGACAACTAATGAAAAACTGTTTTTT. Protein product: CASSYRTTNEKLFF. The chain has TRBV6-5 and TRBJ1-4; D uncertain. The V and J ends lost 2 bases and 0 bases respectively, with 4 bases between them. This CDR3 is built from 14 residues. Germline V lookup: CDR1 MNHEY, CDR2 SVGAGI.

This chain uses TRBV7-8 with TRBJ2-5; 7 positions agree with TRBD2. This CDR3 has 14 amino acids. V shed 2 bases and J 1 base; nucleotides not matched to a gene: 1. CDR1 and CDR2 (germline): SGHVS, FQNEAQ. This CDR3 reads CASSLTSAQETQYF. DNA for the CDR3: TGTGCCAGCAGCTTAACTAGCGCCCAAGAGACCCAGTACTTC.